This T cell receptor (beta chain) was identified in a study of T cells in Graves' hyperthyroidism and ophthalmopathy. CDR1 and CDR2 from the germline V gene are LNHDA and SQIVND (reference sequence). V shed 5 bases and J 12 bases; nucleotides not matched to a gene: 6. The CDR3 contains 13 residues. Researchers amplified the TCR beta CDR3 regions from RNA transcripts. The TCR CDR3 was amplified in a first-round RT-PCR using the HTBI primer set. A single record per CDR3 protein comes from TCRdb applying MiXCR to the multiplex PCR reads. The sample lists about 640,000 distinct CDR3 sequences; around 21% were seen once.

V is TRBV19 and J is TRBJ2-1, with 11 nucleotides matching TRBD2. Sequencing input: blood. This clonotype originated in a young man with Graves' ophthalmopathy. CDR3 coding DNA: TGTGCCAGTAGTTCTAGCGGGGGGACGGGGCAGTTCTTC. It codes for CASSSSGGTGQFF.